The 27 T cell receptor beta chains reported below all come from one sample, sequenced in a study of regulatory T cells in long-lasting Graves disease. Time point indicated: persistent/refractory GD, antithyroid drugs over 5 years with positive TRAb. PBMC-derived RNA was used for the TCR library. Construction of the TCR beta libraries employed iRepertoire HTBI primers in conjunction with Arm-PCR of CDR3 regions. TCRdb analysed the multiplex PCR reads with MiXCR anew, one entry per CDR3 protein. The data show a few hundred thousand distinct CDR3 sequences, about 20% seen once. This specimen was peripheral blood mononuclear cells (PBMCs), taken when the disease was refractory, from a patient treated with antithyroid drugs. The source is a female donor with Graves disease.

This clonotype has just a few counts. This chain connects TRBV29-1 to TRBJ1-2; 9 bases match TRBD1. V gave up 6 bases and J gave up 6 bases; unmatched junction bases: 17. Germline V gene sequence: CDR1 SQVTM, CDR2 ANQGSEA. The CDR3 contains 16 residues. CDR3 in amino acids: CSVLGKGTGLKDGYTF. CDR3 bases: TGCAGCGTATTAGGTAAAGGGACAGGGTTGAAAGATGGCTACACCTTC.

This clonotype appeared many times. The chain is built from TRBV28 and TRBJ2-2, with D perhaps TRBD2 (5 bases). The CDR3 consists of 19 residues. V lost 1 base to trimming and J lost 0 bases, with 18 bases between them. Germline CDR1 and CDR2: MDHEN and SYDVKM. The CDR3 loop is CASSLSLVFREPNTGELFF. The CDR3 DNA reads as TGTGCCAGCAGTTTATCCCTGGTTTTTAGGGAGCCGAACACCGGGGAGCTGTTTTTT.

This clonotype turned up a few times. This chain's CDR3 is CASSSDRGWAFF. DNA for the CDR3: TGTGCCAGCAGCTCCGACAGGGGCTGGGCTTTCTTT. V usage is TRBV9 and J usage is TRBJ1-1; 8 bases align to TRBD1. Germline values: CDR1 SGDLS, CDR2 YYNGEE. The CDR3 has 12 amino acids. The junction had 7 bases not matched to a gene; V was cut back by 4 bases and J by 11 bases.

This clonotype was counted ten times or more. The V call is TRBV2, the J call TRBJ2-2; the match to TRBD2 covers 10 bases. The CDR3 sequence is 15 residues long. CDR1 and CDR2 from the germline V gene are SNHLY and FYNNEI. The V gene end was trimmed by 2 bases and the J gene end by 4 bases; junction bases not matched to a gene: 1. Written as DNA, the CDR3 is TGTGCCAGCAGTGAAAGCGGGGGGGCCACCGGGGAGCTGTTTTTT. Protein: CASSESGGATGELFF.

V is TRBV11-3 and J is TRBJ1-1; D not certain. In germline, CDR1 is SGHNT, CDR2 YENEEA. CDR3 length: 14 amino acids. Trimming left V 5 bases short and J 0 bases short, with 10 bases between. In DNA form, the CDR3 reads TGTGCCAGCAGCCCGTACGGGGTGAACACTGAAGCTTTCTTT. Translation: CASSPYGVNTEAFF.

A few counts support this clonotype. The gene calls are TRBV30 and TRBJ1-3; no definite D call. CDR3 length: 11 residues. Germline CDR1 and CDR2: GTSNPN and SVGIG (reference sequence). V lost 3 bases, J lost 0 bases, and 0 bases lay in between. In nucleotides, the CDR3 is TGTGCCTGGAGCTCTGGAAACACCATATATTTT. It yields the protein CAWSSGNTIYF. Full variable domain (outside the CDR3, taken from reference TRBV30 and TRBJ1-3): SQTIHQWPATLVQPVGSPLSLECTVEGTSNPNLYWYRQAAGRGLQLLFYSVGIGQISSEVPQNLSASRPQDRQFILSSKKLLLSDSGFYLCAWSSGNTIYFGEGSWLTVV.

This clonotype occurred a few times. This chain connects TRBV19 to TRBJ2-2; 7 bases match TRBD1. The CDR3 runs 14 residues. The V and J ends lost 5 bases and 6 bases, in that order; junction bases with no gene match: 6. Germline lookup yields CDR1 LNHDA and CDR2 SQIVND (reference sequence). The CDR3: CASSWRQGPGELFF. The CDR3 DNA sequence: TGTGCCAGTAGTTGGAGACAGGGCCCCGGGGAGCTGTTTTTT.

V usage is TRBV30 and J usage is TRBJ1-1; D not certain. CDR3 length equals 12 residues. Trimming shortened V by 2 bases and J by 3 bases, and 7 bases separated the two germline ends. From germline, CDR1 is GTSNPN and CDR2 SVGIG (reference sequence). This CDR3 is CAWSQHHTEAFF. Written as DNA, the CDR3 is TGTGCCTGGAGTCAGCACCACACTGAAGCTTTCTTT.

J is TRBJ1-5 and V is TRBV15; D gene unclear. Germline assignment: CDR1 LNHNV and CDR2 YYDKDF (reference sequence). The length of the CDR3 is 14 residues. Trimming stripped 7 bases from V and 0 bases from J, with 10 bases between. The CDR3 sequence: CATTLSYSNQPQHF. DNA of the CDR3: TGTGCCACCACTCTGAGCTATAGCAATCAGCCCCAGCATTTT.

The CDR3 DNA is TGTGCCAGCAGTTTGGGGCTGCTCTCTGGAAACACCATATATTTT. Its protein is CASSLGLLSGNTIYF. V and J are TRBV12-3 or TRBV12-4 and TRBJ1-3; tentative D call: TRBD1 (5 bases). V gave up 3 bases and J gave up 0 bases, with 9 bases separating them. This CDR3 contains 15 residues.

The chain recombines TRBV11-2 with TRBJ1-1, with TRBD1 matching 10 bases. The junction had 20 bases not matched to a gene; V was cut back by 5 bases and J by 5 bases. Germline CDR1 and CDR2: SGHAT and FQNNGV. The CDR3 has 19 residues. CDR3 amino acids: CASSPIYPGQGGRRTEAFF. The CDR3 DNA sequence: TGTGCCAGCAGCCCCATCTATCCCGGACAGGGGGGGCGACGGACTGAAGCTTTCTTT.

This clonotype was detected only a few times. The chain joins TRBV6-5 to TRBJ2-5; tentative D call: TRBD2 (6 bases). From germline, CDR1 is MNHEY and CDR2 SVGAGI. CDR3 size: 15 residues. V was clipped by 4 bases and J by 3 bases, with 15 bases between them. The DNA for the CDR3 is TGTGCCAGCAGTTCCCGAAGTAGCGGAAAAGAGACCCAGTACTTC. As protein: CASSSRSSGKETQYF.

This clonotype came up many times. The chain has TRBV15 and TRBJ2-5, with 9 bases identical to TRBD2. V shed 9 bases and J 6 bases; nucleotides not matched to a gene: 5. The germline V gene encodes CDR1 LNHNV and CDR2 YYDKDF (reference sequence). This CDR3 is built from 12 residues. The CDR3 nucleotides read TGTGCCACTAGCGGGAGCGTCAAGACCCAGTACTTC. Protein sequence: CATSGSVKTQYF.

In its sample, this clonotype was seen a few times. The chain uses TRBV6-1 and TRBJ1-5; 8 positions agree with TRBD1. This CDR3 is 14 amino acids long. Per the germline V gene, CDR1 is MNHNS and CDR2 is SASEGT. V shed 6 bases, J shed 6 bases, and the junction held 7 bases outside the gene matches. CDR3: CASSVRQGTQPQHF. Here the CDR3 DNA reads TGTGCCAGCAGCGTAAGACAGGGGACTCAGCCCCAGCATTTT.

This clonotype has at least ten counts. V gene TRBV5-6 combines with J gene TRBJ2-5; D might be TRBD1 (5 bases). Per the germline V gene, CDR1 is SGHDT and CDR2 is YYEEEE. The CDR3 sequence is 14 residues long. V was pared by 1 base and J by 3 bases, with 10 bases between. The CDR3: CASSLSPGKETQYF. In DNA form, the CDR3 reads TGTGCCAGCAGCTTGTCCCCAGGGAAAGAGACCCAGTACTTC.

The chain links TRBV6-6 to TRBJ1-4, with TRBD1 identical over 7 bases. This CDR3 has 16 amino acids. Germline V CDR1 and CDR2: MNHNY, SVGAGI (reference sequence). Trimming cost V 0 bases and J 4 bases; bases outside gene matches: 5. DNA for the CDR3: TGTGCCAGCAGTTACTCGGCGTACAGGGGTAATGAAAAACTGTTTTTT. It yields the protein CASSYSAYRGNEKLFF.

The CDR3 DNA is TGTGCCAGCAGTTTCCTGACTGAGAGCACAGATACGCAGTATTTT. Encoded protein: CASSFLTESTDTQYF. This chain connects TRBV27 to TRBJ2-3, with D uncertain. V was trimmed by 3 bases and J by 0 bases, leaving 10 bases between them. This CDR3 region has 15 residues. The V gene's germline CDR1 is MNHEY and CDR2 SMNVEV (reference sequence).

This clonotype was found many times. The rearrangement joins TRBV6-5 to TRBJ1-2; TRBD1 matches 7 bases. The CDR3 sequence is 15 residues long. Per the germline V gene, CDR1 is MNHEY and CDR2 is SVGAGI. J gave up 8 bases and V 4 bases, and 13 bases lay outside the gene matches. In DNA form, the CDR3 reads TGTGCCAGCAGTTCCCCGCAGGGGGGTTGGGACGGCTACACCTTC. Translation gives CASSSPQGGWDGYTF.

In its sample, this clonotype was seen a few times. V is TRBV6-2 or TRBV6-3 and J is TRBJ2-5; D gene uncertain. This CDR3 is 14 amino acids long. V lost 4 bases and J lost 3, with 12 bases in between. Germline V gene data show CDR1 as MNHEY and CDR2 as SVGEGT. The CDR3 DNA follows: TGTGCCAGCAGTTTGTGGTCTCACGAAGAGACCCAGTACTTC. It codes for CASSLWSHEETQYF.

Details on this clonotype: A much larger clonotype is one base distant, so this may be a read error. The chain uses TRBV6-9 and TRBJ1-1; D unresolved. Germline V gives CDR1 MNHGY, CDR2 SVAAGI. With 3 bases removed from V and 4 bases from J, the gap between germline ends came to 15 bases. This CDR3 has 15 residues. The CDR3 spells CASSYSLLSATEAFF. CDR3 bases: TGTGCCAGCAGTTACTCTCTTCTCTCAGCCACTGAAGCTTTCTTT.

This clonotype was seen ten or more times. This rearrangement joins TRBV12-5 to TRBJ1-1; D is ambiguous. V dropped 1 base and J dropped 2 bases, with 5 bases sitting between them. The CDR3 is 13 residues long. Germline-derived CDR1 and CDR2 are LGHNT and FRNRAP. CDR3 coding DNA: TGTGCTAGTGGTTTGGATTTCAACACTGAAGCTTTCTTT. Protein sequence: CASGLDFNTEAFF.

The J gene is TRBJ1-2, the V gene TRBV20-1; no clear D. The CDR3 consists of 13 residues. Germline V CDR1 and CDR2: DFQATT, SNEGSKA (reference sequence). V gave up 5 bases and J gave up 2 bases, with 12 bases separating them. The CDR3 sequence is CSASPPGNYGYTF. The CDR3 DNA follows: TGCAGTGCTTCCCCCCCCGGGAACTATGGCTACACCTTC.

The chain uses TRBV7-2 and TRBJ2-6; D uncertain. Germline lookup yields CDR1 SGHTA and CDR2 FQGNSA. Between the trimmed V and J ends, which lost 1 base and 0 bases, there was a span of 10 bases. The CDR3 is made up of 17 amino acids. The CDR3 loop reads CASSLGAPSSGANVLTF. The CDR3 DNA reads TGTGCCAGCAGCTTAGGGGCCCCGAGCTCTGGGGCCAACGTCCTGACTTTC.

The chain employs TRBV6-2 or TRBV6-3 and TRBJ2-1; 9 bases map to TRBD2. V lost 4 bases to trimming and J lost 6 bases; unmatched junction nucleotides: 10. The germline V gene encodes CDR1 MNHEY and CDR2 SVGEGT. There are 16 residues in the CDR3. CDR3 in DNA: TGTGCCAGCAGTTCCCTCCTAGCGGGGTACCCCAATGAGCAGTTCTTC. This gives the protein CASSSLLAGYPNEQFF.

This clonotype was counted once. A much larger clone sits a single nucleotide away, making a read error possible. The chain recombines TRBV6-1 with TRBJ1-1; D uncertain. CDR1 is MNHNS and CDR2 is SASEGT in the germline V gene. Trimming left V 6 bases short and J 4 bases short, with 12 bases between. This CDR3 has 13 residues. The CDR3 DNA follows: TGTGCCAGCAGACCGAACATGAGCACTGAAGCTTTCTTT. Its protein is CASRPNMSTEAFF.

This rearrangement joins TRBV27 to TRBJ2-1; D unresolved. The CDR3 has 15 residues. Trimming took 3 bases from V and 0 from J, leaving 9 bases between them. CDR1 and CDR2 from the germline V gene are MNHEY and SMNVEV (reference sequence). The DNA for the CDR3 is TGTGCCAGCAGTTTGAAATTGAGCTCCTACAATGAGCAGTTCTTC. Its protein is CASSLKLSSYNEQFF.

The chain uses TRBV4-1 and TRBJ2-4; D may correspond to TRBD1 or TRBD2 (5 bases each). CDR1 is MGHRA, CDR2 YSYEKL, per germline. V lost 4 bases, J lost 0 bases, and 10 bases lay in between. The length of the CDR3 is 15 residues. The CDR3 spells CASSLPGTAKNIQYF. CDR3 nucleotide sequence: TGCGCCAGCAGCCTCCCCGGGACAGCCAAAAACATTCAGTACTTC.